This TCR beta chain was profiled in a study of PD-L1 blockade in urothelial cancer. Study-level background: When blood samples were assessed, the median T cell count was around 150,000.

For this clone: Its specificity is unknown.

Trimming stripped 6 bases from V and 7 bases from J, with 13 bases between. From germline, CDR1 is SNHLY and CDR2 FYNNEI. The CDR3 extends over 13 amino acids. Documented time point: peripheral blood 6 weeks after treatment start. Study-wide findings and caveats: Stronger expansion of tumor-associated clones in blood at 3 weeks distinguished durable-benefit patients.

The method was immunoSEQ multiplex PCR; TCRdb's version includes in-frame clones alone and lacks a portion of them. The repertoire includes about 66,000 clones, about nine tenths of them detected once, and about 10% sits in the top ten. This receptor was taken from a man in his 60s with urothelial cancer. The sample in question was PBMCs, obtained around atezolizumab (anti-PD-L1) treatment. The chain employs TRBV2 and TRBJ2-4; TRBD1 might be the D (5 bases). For the CDR3, the DNA is TGTGCCAGCAGCCCACTGAAGGGGAACATTCAGTACTTC. Translated, it gives CASSPLKGNIQYF.